This T cell receptor beta chain was sequenced in a study of blood T cell repertoires in COVID-19. Whole-study context: Donors in the United States, Italy and Spain gave samples during acute or convalescent COVID-19.

This CDR3 spans 17 amino acids. Trimming cost V 6 bases and J 1 base; bases outside gene matches: 8. Germline V gene data show CDR1 as LNHDA and CDR2 as SQIVND (reference sequence). Authors' data handling: How many nucleated cells were present was estimated from reference gene primer amplification. Using immunoSEQ multiplex PCR, the repertoire was profiled, and TCRdb retains in-frame clones only, with some absent. Clone size and the V and J calls come from that table; the DNA yielded D and trimming. The repertoire holds around 170,000 clones, with approximately 88% as singletons. This chain uses TRBV19 with TRBJ2-6; 8 bases match TRBD1. This TCR derives from a woman in her twenties or thirties with acute or convalescent COVID-19. The sequencing input was peripheral blood. This CDR3 reads CASRLGQGTSGANVLTF. The CDR3 coding sequence is TGTGCCAGTAGACTCGGACAGGGTACGTCTGGGGCCAACGTCCTGACTTTC.